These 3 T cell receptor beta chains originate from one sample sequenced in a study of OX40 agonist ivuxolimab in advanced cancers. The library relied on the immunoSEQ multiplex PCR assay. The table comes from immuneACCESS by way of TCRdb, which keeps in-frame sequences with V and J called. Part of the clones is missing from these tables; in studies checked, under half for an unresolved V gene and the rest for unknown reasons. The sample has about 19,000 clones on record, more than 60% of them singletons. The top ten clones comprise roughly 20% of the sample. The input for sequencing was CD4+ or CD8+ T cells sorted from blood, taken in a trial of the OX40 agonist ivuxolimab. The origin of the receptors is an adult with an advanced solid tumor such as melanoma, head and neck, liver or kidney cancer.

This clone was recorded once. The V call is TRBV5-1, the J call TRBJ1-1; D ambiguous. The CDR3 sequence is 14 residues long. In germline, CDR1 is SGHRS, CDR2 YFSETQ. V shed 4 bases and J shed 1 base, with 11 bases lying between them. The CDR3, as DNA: TGCGCCAGCAGCCCCGCTATCGAGAACACTGAAGCTTTCTTT. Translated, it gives CASSPAIENTEAFF.

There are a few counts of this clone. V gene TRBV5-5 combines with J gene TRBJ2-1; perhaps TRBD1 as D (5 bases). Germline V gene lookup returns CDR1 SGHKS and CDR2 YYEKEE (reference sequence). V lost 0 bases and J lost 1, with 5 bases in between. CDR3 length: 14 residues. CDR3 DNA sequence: TGTGCCAGCAGCTTGGCAGGGTCCTACAATGAGCAGTTCTTC. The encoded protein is CASSLAGSYNEQFF.

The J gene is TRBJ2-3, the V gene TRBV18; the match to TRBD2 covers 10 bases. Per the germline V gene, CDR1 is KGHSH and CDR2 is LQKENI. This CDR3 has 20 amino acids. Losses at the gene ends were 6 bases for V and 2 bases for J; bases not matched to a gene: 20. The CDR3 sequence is CASSRGRAGLAELFTDTQYF. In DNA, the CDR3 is TGTGCCAGCTCCAGGGGGCGCGCAGGACTAGCGGAGCTCTTCACAGATACGCAGTATTTT.